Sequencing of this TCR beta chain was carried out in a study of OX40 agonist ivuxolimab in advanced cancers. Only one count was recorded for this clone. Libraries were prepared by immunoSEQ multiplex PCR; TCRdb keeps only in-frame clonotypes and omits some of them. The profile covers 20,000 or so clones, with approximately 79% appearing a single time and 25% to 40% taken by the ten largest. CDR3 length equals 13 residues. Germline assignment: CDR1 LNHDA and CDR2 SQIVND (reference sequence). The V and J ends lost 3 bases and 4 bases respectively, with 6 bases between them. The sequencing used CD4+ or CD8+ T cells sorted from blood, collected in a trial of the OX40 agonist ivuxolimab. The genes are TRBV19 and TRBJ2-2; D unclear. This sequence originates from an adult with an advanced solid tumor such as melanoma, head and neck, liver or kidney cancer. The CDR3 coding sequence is TGTGCCAGTAGTATGACCATCACCGGGGAGCTGTTTTTT. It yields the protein CASSMTITGELFF.